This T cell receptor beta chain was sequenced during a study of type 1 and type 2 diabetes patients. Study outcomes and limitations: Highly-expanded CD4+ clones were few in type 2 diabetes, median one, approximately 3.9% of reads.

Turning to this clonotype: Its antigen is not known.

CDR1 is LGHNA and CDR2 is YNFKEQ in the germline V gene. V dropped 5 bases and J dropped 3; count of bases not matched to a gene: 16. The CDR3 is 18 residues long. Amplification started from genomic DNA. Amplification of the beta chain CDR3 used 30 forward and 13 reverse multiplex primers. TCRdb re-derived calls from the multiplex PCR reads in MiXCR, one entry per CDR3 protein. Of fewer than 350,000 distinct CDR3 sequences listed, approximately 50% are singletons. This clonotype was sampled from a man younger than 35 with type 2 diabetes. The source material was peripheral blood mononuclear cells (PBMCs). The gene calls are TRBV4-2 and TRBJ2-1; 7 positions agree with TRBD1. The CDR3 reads CASSAGGTTGLSYNEQFF. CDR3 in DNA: TGTGCCAGCAGCGCAGGGGGTACGACAGGCTTGAGCTACAATGAGCAGTTCTTC.